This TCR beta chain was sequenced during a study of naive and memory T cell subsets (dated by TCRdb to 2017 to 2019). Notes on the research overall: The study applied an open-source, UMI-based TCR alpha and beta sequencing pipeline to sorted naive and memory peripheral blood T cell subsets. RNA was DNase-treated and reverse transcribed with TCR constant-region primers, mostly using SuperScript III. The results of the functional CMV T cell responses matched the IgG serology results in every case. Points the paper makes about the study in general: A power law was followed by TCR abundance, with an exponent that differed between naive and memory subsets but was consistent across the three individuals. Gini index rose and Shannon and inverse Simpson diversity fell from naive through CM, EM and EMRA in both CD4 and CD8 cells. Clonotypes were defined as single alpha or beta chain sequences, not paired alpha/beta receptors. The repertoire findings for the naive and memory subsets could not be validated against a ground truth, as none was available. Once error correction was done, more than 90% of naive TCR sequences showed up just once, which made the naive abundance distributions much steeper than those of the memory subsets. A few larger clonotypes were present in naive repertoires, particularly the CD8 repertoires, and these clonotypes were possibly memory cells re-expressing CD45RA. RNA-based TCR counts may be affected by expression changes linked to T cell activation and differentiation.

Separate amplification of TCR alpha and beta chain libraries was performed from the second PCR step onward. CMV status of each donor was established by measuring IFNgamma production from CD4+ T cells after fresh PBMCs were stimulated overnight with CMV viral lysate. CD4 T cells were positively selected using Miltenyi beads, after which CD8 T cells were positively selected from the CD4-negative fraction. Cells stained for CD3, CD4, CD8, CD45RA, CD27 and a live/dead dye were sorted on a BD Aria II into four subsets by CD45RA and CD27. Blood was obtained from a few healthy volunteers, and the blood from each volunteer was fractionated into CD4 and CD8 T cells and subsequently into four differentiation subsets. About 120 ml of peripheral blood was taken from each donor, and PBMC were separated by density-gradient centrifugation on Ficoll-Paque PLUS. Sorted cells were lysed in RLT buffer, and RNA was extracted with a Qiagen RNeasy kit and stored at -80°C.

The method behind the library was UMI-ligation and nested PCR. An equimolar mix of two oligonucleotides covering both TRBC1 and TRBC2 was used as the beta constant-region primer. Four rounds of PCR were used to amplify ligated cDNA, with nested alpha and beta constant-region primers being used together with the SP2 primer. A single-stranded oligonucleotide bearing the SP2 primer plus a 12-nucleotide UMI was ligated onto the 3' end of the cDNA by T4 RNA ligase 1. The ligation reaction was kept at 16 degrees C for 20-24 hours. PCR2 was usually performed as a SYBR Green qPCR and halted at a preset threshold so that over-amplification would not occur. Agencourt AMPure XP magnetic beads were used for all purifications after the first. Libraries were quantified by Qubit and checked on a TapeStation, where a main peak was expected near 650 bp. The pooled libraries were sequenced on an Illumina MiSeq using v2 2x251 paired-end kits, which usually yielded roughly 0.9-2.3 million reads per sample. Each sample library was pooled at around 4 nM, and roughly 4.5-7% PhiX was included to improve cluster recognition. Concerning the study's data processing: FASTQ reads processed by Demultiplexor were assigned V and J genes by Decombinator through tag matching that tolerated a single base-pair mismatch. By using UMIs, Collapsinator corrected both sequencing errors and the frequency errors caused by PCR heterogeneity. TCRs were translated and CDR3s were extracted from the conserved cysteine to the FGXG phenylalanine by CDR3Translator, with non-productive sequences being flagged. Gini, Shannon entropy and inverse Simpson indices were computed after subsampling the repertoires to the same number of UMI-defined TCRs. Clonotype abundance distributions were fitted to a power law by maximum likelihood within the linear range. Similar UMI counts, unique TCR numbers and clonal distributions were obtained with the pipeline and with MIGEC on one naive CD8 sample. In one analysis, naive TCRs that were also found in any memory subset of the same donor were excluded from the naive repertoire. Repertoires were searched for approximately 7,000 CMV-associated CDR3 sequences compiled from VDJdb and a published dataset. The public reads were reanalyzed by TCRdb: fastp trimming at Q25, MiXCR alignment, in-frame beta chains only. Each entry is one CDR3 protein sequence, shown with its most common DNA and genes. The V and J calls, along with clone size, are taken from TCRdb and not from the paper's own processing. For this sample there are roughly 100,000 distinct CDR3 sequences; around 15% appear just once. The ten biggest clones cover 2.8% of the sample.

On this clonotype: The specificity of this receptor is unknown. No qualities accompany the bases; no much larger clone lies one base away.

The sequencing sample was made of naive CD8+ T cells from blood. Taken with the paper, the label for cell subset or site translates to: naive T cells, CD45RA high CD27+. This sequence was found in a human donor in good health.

The CDR3 region reads CASSTTSTDTQYF. The sequence in DNA is TGTGCCAGCAGCACCACTAGCACAGATACGCAGTATTTT. The chain is made from TRBV7-9 and TRBJ2-3; the D gene assignment is ambiguous. Including the terminal cysteine and phenylalanine, the CDR3 comprises 13 residues. This entry keeps only the CDR3 DNA: 39 bases, framed from base 1. V is pared back by 5 bases and J by 0 bases, with 6 bases lying between the germline termini. Sequences SEHNR (CDR1) and FQNEAQ (CDR2) are obtained from the germline V gene (reference sequence).